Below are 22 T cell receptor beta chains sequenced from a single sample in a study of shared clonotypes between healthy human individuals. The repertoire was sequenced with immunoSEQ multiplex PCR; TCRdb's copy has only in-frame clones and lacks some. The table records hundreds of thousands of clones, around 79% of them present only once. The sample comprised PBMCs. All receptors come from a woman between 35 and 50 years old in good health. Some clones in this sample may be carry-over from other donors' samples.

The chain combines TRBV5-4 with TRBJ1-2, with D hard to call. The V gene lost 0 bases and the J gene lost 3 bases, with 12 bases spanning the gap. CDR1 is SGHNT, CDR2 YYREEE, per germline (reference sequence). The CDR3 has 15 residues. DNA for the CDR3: TGTGCCAGCAGCTTGGGCGGCGGATTTGACTATGGCTACACCTTC. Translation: CASSLGGGFDYGYTF.

The CDR3 loop reads CASRRGTASSYEQYF. The CDR3 nucleotides are TGTGCCAGTAGACGGGGGACCGCGAGCTCCTACGAGCAGTACTTC. V usage is TRBV19 and J usage is TRBJ2-7; possibly TRBD2 for D (6 bases). Trimming took off 6 bases at V and 0 bases at J, with 15 bases between the two ends. CDR3 length: 15 residues. Germline CDR1 reads LNHDA; CDR2 reads SQIVND (reference sequence).

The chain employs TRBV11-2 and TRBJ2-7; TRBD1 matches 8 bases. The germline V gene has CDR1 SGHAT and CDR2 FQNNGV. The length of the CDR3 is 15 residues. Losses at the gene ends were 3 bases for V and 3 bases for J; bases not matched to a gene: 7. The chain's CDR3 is CASSLQPGQGYEQYF. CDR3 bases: TGTGCCAGCAGCTTGCAACCCGGACAGGGCTACGAGCAGTACTTC.

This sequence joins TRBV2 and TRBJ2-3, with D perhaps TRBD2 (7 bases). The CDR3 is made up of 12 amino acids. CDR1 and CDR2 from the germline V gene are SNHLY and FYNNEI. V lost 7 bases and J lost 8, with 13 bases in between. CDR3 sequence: CASTRGAGTQYF. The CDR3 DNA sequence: TGTGCCAGCACCCGGGGGGCTGGTACGCAGTATTTT.

CDR3 amino acids: CASSQGLYNSPLHF. The CDR3 coding sequence is TGTGCCAGCAGCCAAGGACTCTATAATTCACCCCTCCACTTT. The chain carries TRBV14 and TRBJ1-6; D is unresolved. With 1 base removed from V and 3 bases from J, the gap between germline ends came to 4 bases. The germline gives CDR1 SGHDN, CDR2 FVKESK. The CDR3 consists of 14 residues.

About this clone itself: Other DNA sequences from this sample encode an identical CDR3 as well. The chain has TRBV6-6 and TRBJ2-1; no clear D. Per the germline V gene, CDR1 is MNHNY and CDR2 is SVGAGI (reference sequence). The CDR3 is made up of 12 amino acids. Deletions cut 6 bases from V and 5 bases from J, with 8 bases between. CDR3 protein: CASSPGDNEQFF. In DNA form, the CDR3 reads TGTGCCAGCAGCCCTGGGGACAATGAGCAGTTCTTC.

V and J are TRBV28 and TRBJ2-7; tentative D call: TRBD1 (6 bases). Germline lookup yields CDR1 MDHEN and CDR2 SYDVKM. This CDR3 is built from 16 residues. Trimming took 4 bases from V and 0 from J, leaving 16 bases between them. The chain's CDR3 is CASSSGQGSLSYEQYF. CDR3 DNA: TGTGCCAGCAGTTCAGGGCAGGGGTCCCTCTCCTACGAGCAGTACTTC.

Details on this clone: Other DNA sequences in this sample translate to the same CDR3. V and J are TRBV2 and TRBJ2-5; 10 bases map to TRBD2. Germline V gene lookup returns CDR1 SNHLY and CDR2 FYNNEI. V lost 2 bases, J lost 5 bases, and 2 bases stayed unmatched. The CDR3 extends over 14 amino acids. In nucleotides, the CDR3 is TGTGCCAGCAGTGAACTAGCGGGAGTTGAGACCCAGTACTTC. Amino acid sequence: CASSELAGVETQYF.

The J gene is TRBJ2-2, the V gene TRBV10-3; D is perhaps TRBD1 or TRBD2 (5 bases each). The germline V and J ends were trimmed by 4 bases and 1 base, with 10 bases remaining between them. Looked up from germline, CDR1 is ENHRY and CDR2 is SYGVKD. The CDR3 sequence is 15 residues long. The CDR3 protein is CAISAGLGNTGELFF. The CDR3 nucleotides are TGTGCCATCAGTGCGGGGCTAGGGAACACCGGGGAGCTGTTTTTT.

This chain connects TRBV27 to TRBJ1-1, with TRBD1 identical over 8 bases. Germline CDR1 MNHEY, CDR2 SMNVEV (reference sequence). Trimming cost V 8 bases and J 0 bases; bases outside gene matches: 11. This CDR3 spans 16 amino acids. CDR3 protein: CASRNGQGAMNTEAFF. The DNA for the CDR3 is TGTGCCAGCCGAAACGGACAGGGTGCCATGAACACTGAAGCTTTCTTT.

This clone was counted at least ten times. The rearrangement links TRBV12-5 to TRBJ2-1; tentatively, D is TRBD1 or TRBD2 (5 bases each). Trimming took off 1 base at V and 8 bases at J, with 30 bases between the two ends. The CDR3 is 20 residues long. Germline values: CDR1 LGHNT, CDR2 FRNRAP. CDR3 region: CASGLAPTFSGPPNQDEQFF. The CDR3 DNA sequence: TGTGCTAGTGGTTTGGCCCCTACGTTTTCGGGACCACCGAACCAAGATGAGCAGTTCTTC. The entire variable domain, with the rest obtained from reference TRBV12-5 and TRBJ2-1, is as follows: DARVTQTPRHKVTEMGQEVTMRCQPILGHNTVFWYRQTMMQGLELLAYFRNRAPLDDSGMPKDRFSAEMPDATLATLKIQPSEPRDSAVYFCASGLAPTFSGPPNQDEQFFGPGTRLTVL.

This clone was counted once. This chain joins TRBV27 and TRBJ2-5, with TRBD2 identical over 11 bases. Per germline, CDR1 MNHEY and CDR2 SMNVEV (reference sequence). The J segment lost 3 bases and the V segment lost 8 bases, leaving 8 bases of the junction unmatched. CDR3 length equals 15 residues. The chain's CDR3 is CASAKPGLAEETQYF. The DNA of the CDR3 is TGTGCCAGCGCAAAACCGGGACTAGCGGAAGAGACCCAGTACTTC.

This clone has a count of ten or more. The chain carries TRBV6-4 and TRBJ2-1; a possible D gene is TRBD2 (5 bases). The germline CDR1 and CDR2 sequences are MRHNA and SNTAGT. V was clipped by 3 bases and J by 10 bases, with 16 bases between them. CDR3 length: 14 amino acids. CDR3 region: CASSDKSGEREQFF. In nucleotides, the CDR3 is TGTGCCAGCAGTGATAAGAGTGGGGAGCGGGAGCAGTTCTTC.

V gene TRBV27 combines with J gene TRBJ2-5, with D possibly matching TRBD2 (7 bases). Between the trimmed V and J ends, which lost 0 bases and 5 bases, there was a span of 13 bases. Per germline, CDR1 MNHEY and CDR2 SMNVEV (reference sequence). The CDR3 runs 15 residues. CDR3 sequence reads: CASSLSGGAGETQYF. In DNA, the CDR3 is TGTGCCAGCAGTTTATCAGGGGGGGCCGGGGAGACCCAGTACTTC.

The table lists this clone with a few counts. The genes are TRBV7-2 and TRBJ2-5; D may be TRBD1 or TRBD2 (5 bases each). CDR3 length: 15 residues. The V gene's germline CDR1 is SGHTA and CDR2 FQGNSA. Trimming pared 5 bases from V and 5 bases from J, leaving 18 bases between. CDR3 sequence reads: CASSALASGRETQYF. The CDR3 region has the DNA TGTGCCAGCAGCGCGCTAGCTTCGGGGCGGGAGACCCAGTACTTC.

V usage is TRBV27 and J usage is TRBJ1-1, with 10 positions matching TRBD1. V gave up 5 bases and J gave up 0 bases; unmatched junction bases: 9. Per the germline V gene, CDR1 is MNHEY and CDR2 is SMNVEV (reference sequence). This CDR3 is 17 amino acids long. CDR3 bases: TGTGCCAGCAGTCCCGGGACAGGGGTGGTCATGAACACTGAAGCTTTCTTT. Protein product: CASSPGTGVVMNTEAFF.

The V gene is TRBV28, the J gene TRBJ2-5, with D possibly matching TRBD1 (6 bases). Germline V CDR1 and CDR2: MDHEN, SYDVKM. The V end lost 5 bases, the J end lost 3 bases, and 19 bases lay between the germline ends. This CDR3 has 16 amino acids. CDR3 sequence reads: CASSEGGDRWKETQYF. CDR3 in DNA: TGTGCCAGCAGTGAAGGGGGAGACAGGTGGAAAGAGACCCAGTACTTC.

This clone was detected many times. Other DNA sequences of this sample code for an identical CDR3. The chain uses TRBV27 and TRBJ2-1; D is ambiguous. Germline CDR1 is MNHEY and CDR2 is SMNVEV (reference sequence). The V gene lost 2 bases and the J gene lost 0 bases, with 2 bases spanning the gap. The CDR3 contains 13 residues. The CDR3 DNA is TGTGCCAGCAGTTTAGACTCCTACAATGAGCAGTTCTTC. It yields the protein CASSLDSYNEQFF.

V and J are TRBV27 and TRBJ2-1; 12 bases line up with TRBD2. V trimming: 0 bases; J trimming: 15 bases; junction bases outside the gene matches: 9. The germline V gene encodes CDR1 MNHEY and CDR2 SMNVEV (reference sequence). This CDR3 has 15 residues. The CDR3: CASSLSLAGGPGLFF. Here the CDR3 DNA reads TGTGCCAGCAGTTTATCCCTAGCGGGAGGGCCTGGGCTGTTCTTC.

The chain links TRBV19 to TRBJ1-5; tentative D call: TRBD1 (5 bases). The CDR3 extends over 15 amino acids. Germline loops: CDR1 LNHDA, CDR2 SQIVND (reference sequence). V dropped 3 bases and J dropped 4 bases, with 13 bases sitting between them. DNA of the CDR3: TGTGCCAGTAGTATTACAGGCGGTCCAAATCAGCCCCAGCATTTT. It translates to CASSITGGPNQPQHF.

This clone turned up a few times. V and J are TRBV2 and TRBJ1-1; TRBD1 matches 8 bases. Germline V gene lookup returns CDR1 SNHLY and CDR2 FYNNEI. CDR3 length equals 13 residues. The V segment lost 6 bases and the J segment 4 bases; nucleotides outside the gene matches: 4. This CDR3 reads CASRDTGGTEAFF. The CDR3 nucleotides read TGTGCCAGCAGGGATACAGGGGGCACTGAAGCTTTCTTT.

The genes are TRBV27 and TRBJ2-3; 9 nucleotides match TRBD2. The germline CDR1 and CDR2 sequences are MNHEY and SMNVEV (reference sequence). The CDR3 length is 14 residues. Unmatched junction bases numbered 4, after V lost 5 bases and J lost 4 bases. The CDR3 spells CASSLAGLSDTQYF. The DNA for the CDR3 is TGTGCCAGCAGTCTAGCGGGATTATCAGATACGCAGTATTTT.